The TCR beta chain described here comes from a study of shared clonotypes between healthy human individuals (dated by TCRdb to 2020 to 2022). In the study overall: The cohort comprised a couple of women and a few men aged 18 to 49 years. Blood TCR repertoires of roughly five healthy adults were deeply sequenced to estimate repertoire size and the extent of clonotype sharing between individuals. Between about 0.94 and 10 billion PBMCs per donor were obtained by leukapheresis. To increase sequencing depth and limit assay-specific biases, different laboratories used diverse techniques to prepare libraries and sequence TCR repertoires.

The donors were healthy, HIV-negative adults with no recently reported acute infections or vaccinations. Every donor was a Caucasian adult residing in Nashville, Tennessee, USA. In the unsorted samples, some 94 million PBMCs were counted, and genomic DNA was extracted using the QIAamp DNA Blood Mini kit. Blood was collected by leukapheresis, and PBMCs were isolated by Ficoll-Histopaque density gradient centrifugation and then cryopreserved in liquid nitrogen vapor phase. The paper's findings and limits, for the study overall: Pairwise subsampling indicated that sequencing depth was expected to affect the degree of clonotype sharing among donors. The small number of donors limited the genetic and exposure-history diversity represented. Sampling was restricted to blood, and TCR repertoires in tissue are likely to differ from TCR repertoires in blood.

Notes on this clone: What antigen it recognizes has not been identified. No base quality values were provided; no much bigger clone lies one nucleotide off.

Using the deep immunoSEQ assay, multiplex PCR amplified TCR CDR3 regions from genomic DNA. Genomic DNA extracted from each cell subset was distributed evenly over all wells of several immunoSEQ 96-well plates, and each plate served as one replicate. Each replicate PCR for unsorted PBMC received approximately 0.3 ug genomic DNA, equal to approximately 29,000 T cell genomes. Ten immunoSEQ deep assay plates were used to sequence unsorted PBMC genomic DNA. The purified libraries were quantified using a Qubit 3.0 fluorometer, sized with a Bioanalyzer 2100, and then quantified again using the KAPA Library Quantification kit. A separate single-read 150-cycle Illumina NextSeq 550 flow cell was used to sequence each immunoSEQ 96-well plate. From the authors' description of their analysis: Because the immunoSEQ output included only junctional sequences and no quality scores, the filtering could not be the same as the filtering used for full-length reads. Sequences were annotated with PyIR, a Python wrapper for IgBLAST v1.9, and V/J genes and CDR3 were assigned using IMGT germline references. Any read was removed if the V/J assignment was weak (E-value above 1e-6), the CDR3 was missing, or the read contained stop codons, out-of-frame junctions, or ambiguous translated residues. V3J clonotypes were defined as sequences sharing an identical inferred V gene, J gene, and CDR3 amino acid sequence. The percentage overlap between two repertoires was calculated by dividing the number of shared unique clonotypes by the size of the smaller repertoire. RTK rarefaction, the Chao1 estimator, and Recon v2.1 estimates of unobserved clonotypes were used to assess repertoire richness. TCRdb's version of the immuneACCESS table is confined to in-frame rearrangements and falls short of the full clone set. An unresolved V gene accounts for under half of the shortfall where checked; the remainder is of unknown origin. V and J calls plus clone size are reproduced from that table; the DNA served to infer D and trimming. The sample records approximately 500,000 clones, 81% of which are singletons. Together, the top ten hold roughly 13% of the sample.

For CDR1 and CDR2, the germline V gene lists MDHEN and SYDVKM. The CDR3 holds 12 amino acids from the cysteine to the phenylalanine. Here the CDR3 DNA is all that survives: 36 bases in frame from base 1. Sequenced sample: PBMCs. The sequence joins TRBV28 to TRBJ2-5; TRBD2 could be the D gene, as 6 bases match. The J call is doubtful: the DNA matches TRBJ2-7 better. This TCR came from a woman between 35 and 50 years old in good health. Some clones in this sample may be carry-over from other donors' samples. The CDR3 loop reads CASRGNSYEQYF. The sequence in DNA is TGTGCCAGCCGGGGGAATTCCTACGAGCAGTACTTC.